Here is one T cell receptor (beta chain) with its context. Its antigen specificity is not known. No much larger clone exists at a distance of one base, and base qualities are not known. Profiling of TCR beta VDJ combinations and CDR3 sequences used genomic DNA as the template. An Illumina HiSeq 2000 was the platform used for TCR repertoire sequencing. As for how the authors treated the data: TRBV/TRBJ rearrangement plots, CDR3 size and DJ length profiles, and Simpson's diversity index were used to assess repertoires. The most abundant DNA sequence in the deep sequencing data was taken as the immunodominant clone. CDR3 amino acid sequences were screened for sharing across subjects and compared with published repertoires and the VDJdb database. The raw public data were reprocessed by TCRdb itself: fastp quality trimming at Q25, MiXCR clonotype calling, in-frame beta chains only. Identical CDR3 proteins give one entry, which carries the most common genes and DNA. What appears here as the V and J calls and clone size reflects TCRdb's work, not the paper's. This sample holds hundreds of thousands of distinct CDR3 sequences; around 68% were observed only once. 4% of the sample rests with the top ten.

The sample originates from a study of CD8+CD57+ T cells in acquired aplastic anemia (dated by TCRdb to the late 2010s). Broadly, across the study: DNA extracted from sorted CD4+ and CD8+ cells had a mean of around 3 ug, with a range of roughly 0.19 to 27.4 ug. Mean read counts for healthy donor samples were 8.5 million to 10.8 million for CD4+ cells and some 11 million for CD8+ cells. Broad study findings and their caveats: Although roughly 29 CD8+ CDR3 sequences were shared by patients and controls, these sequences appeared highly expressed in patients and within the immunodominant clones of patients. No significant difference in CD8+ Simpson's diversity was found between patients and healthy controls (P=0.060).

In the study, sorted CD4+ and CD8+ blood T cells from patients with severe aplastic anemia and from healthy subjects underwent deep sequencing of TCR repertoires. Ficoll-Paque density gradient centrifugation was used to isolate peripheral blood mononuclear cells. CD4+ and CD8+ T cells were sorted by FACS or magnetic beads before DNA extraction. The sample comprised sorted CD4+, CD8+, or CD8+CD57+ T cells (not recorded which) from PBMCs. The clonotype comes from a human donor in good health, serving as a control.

The base sequence is TGCAGTGCTAGGGGGACTTACAATGAGCAGTTCTTC. Protein translation: CSARGTYNEQFF. The chain employs TRBV20-1 and TRBJ2-1, with TRBD2 as a weak D call on 6 bases. CDR1 and CDR2, per the germline V gene (reference sequence), are DFQATT and SNEGSKA. The CDR3 starts with the cysteine, ends with the phenylalanine, and has 12 residues. The read is trimmed to its CDR3 DNA, 36 bases read in frame from base 1. Trimming takes 3 bases from V and 4 bases from J, and the germline ends sit 7 bases apart.